Each of the 25 T cell receptor beta chains below was sequenced from the same sample in a study of blood T cells in healthy people across ages. The second PCR ran roughly 6 to 11 cycles with a sample-barcoded 5' primer and J-beta primers. TCRdb redid the calling of the 5' RACE reads with MiXCR, one entry per CDR3 protein. The profile shows over 1,200,000 distinct CDR3 sequences, approximately 59% of them singletons. The sequenced sample consisted of blood. These receptors originate from a man younger than 30 in good health.

The chain carries TRBV24-1 and TRBJ2-5, with 11 positions matching TRBD2. The J call is doubtful: the DNA matches TRBJ2-7 better. CDR1 and CDR2 from the germline V gene are KGHDR and SFDVKD. CDR3 length: 18 residues. The CDR3: CAEARTSGYPRTTYEQYF. CDR3 bases: TGTGCCGAAGCTAGGACTAGCGGGTATCCCCGTACCACCTACGAGCAGTACTTC.

This clonotype occurred a few times. The CDR3 spells CASSPGTQRTQYF. CDR3 nucleotides: TGCGCCAGCAGCCCCGGGACTCAACGCACCCAGTACTTC. The genes are TRBV4-3 and TRBJ2-5, with D possibly being TRBD2 (6 bases). The germline CDR1 and CDR2 sequences are LGHNA and YSLEER. This CDR3 contains 13 residues. Trimming shortened V by 4 bases and J by 8 bases, and 14 bases separated the two germline ends.

This clonotype was observed a few times. The J gene is TRBJ2-7, the V gene TRBV27, with D possibly TRBD1 on 5 matching bases. The CDR3 length is 17 residues. Trimming shortened V by 0 bases and J by 2 bases, and 17 bases separated the two germline ends. The V gene's germline CDR1 is MNHEY and CDR2 SMNVEV (reference sequence). CDR3 region: CASSLSPTEYTPYEQYF. The CDR3 DNA is TGTGCCAGCAGTTTATCGCCGACAGAATATACGCCCTACGAGCAGTACTTC.

The chain recombines TRBV4-3 with TRBJ2-1, with 14 bases aligning to TRBD2. V lost 4 bases and J lost 12; bases outside the gene matches: 14. The CDR3 contains 17 residues. The germline gives CDR1 LGHNA, CDR2 YSLEER. The CDR3 reads CASSRQTGTSGGRGQFF. The CDR3 DNA is TGCGCCAGCAGCCGCCAAACTGGGACTAGCGGGGGAAGGGGGCAGTTCTTC.

For the CDR3, the DNA is TGTGCCAGCAGCACCGCGACTAGCGGGGCCTACGAGCAGTACTTC. This sequence encodes CASSTATSGAYEQYF. J is TRBJ2-5 and V is TRBV28; TRBD2 agrees at 11 bases. The better agreement between TRBJ2-7 and the DNA end casts doubt on the J call. Germline V gives CDR1 MDHEN, CDR2 SYDVKM. This CDR3 is built from 15 residues.

The chain carries TRBV7-2 and TRBJ2-4, with D hard to call. CDR3 length: 13 amino acids. The germline CDR1 and CDR2 sequences are SGHTA and FQGNSA. With 7 bases removed from V and 7 bases from J, the gap between germline ends came to 14 bases. Written as DNA, the CDR3 is TGTGCCAGCACCCTTTCTAGGGTTAACATTCAGTACTTC. This encodes CASTLSRVNIQYF.

The CDR3: CASSLGKAAEQYF. The CDR3 bases are TGTGCCAGCAGTTTAGGGAAAGCGGCCGAGCAGTACTTC. The chain is built from TRBV27 and TRBJ2-7, with a tentative D call TRBD2 (5 bases). V was pared by 2 bases and J by 6 bases, with 11 bases between. The CDR3 loop spans 13 amino acids. Germline CDR1 reads MNHEY; CDR2 reads SMNVEV (reference sequence).

This clonotype was seen a handful of times. This chain links TRBV7-2 with TRBJ2-1; D is ambiguous. There are 14 residues in the CDR3. CDR1 and CDR2 (germline): SGHTA, FQGNSA. Trimming took 2 bases from V and 6 from J, leaving 11 bases between them. The chain's CDR3 is CASSLKAGPNEQFF. DNA for the CDR3: TGTGCCAGCAGCTTAAAGGCCGGGCCCAATGAGCAGTTCTTC.

The chain couples TRBV6-2 or TRBV6-3 to TRBJ2-7; D remains unclear. This CDR3 has 11 amino acids. Germline V lookup: CDR1 MNHEY, CDR2 SVGEGT. The V end lost 5 bases, the J end lost 7 bases, and 9 bases lay between the germline ends. Here the CDR3 reads CASSVSIEQYF. As DNA, the CDR3 is TGTGCCAGCAGTGTCTCAATTGAGCAGTACTTC.

As to this clonotype: Germline is not matched at one junction end, which may reflect a read error. The J gene is TRBJ2-4, the V gene TRBV29-1; D possibly corresponds to TRBD2 (5 bases). The V gene's germline CDR1 is SQVTM and CDR2 ANQGSEA. The CDR3 is 14 amino acids. The CDR3 loop reads CSVATRLAKSIQYF. The CDR3 DNA reads as TGCAGCGTTGCGACACGTCTAGCCAAAAGCATTCAGTACTTC.

In this sample, this clonotype turned up once. A read error may account for a junction end that differs from germline. This rearrangement joins TRBV5-6 to TRBJ1-6; D not certain. This CDR3 region has 14 residues. CDR1 is SGHDT and CDR2 is YYEEEE in the germline V gene. CDR3 sequence: CASNLNSYNSPLHF. The CDR3 nucleotides read TGTGCCAGCAACTTGAACTCCTATAATTCACCCCTCCACTTT.

A few counts support this clonotype. The chain carries TRBV18 and TRBJ2-1; D gene ambiguous. The DNA end lines up better with TRBJ2-7; the J call may be wrong. Germline values: CDR1 KGHSH, CDR2 LQKENI. This CDR3 region has 13 residues. The CDR3 DNA reads TGTGCCAGCTCACAGGCTTCCTACAATGAGCAGTACTTC. Its protein product is CASSQASYNEQYF.

The chain has TRBV6-2 or TRBV6-3 and TRBJ2-7, with 10 positions matching TRBD1. The CDR3 loop spans 17 amino acids. The ends lost 2 bases at V and 3 bases at J; junction bases unmatched: 10. Germline values: CDR1 MNHEY, CDR2 SVGEGT. The DNA for the CDR3 is TGTGCCAGCAGTTACCCTGGCCGGGACAGGGGCCACTACGAGCAGTACTTC. Amino acid sequence: CASSYPGRDRGHYEQYF.

This chain joins TRBV6-1 and TRBJ2-7; 8 nucleotides align to TRBD2. Germline-derived CDR1 and CDR2 are MNHNS and SASEGT. V was pared by 6 bases and J by 3 bases, with 7 bases of the junction left unmatched. This CDR3 contains 14 residues. CDR3 DNA: TGTGCCAGCAGCCGGCGGCTAGCGGGCTACGAGCAGTACTTC. The encoded protein is CASSRRLAGYEQYF.

The V gene is TRBV25-1, the J gene TRBJ2-1; D possibly matches TRBD1 or TRBD2 (5 bases each). The V gene's germline CDR1 is MGHDK and CDR2 SYGVNS. CDR3 length: 15 residues. Deletions cut 1 base from V and 0 bases from J, with 7 bases between. The CDR3, as DNA: TGTGCCAGCAGTGAATTTGGGGGCTCCTACAATGAGCAGTTCTTC. Amino acid sequence: CASSEFGGSYNEQFF.

This clonotype was detected only once. The V gene is TRBV29-1, the J gene TRBJ2-1, with TRBD2 matching 7 bases. The CDR3 covers 17 residues. Germline CDR1 reads SQVTM; CDR2 reads ANQGSEA. V shed 5 bases and J 6 bases; nucleotides not matched to a gene: 19. This chain's CDR3 is CSVFPHPTSDVGNEQFF. DNA of the CDR3: TGCAGCGTTTTCCCTCATCCCACTAGCGACGTAGGCAATGAGCAGTTCTTC.

This chain uses TRBV20-1 with TRBJ2-5, with D possibly matching TRBD1 (5 bases). CDR1 and CDR2 from the germline V gene are DFQATT and SNEGSKA (reference sequence). The CDR3 is 13 residues long. CDR3 nucleotides: TGCAGGGCTCCCAGGGTACGGCAAGAGACCCAGTACTTC. This encodes CRAPRVRQETQYF.

This clonotype has a handful of counts. This chain uses TRBV12-3 or TRBV12-4 with TRBJ2-7; 8 bases are a match to TRBD1. After removal of 6 bases from V and 3 bases from J, the junction contained 7 bases not matched to a gene. The CDR3 runs to 14 residues. The CDR3 DNA reads as TGTGCCAGCAGGACCGGGACAGGATTCTACGAGCAGTACTTC. It translates to CASRTGTGFYEQYF.

The V and J genes are TRBV5-1 and TRBJ2-4; 7 positions match TRBD1. Looked up from germline, CDR1 is SGHRS and CDR2 is YFSETQ. With V trimmed by 2 bases and J by 8 bases, 10 bases remained unmatched. The length of the CDR3 is 15 residues. The DNA for the CDR3 is TGCGCCAGCAGCTTACCGGGACAGCCAAGGGACATTCAGTACTTC. Protein product: CASSLPGQPRDIQYF.

The gene calls are TRBV27 and TRBJ2-6, with a tentative D call TRBD1 (6 bases). Per the germline V gene, CDR1 is MNHEY and CDR2 is SMNVEV (reference sequence). The length of the CDR3 is 19 residues. Trimming stripped 5 bases from V and 0 bases from J, with 20 bases between. The CDR3 region has the DNA TGTGCCAGCAGTCCATCCGGGACACCCTTTATCTCTGGGGCCAACGTCCTGACTTTC. Translation gives CASSPSGTPFISGANVLTF.

The CDR3 coding sequence is TGTGCCACCAGCAGAGATGAGGGCAGATTAAATCAGCCCCAGCATTTT. It encodes CATSRDEGRLNQPQHF. The J gene is TRBJ1-5, the V gene TRBV15; D is unresolved. The V end lost 0 bases, the J end lost 4 bases, and 13 bases lay between the germline ends. In germline, CDR1 is LNHNV, CDR2 YYDKDF (reference sequence). CDR3 length: 16 residues.

CDR3 sequence: CASRVDSSYNSPLHF. In nucleotides, the CDR3 is TGTGCCAGCAGAGTAGACAGCTCCTATAATTCACCCCTCCACTTT. V and J are TRBV7-2 and TRBJ1-6, with a possible D match to TRBD1 (5 bases). This CDR3 has 15 residues. V shed 6 bases and J shed 0 bases, with 9 bases lying between them. The germline V gene encodes CDR1 SGHTA and CDR2 FQGNSA.

The V gene is TRBV14, the J gene TRBJ2-1; either TRBD1 or TRBD2 may supply D (6 bases each). V lost 6 bases to trimming and J lost 0 bases, with 15 bases between them. The CDR3 totals 16 residues. Germline-derived CDR1 and CDR2 are SGHDN and FVKESK. CDR3 in DNA: TGTGCCAGCAGTCAAACGGGGGCGAGCTCCTACAATGAGCAGTTCTTC. Translated, it gives CASSQTGASSYNEQFF.

CDR3 DNA sequence: TGTGCCAGCAAATCTTCAGTAATCCACGAGCAGTACTTC. This gives the protein CASKSSVIHEQYF. The chain is built from TRBV27 and TRBJ2-7; D is uncertain. Trimming took 7 bases from V and 5 from J, leaving 15 bases between them. The CDR3 extends over 13 amino acids. Germline V gene data show CDR1 as MNHEY and CDR2 as SMNVEV (reference sequence).

This clonotype was found a few times. This chain connects TRBV2 to TRBJ2-5, with 9 bases lining up with TRBD2. In germline, CDR1 is SNHLY, CDR2 FYNNEI. Trimming took 7 bases from V and 3 from J; bases not matched to a gene: 6. This CDR3 is 14 amino acids long. DNA of the CDR3: TGTGCCAGCAAGAAAAGGACTAGCGAAGAGACCCAGTACTTC. The encoded protein is CASKKRTSEETQYF.